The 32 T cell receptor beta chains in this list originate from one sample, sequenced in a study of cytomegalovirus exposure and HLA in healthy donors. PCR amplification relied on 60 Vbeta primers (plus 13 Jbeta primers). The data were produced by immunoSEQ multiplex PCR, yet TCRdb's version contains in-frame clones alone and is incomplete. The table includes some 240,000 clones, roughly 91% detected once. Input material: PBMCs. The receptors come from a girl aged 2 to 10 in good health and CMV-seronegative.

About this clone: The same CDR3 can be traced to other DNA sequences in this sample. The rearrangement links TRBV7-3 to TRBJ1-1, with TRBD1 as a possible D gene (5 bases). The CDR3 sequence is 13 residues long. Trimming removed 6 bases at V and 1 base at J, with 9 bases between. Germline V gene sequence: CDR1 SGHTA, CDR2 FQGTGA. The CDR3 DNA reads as TGTGCCAGCAGTCTTACAGGGAACACTGAAGCTTTCTTT. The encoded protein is CASSLTGNTEAFF.

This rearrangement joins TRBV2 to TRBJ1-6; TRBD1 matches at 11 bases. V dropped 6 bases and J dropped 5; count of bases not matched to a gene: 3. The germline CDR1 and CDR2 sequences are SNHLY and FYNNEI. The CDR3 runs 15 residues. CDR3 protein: CASSRDRGNNSPLHF. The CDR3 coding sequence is TGTGCCAGCAGCCGGGACAGGGGGAATAATTCACCCCTCCACTTT.

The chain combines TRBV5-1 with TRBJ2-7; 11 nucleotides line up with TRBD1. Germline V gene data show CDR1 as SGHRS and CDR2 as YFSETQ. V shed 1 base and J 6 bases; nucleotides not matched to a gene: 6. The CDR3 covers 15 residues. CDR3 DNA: TGCGCCAGCAGCTTGTTCAGGGACAGGGGGGCCGAGCAGTACTTC. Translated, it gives CASSLFRDRGAEQYF. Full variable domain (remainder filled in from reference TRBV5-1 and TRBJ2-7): KAGVTQTPRYLIKTRGQQVTLSCSPISGHRSVSWYQQTPGQGLQFLFEYFSETQRNKGNFPGRFSGRQFSNSRSEMNVSTLELGDSALYLCASSLFRDRGAEQYFGPGTRLTVT.

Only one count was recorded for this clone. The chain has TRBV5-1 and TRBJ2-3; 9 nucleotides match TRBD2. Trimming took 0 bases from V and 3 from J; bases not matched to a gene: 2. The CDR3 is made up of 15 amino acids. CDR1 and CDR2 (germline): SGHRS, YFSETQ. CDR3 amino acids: CASSLVAGGTDTQYF. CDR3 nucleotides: TGCGCCAGCAGCTTGGTCGCGGGAGGGACAGATACGCAGTATTTT.

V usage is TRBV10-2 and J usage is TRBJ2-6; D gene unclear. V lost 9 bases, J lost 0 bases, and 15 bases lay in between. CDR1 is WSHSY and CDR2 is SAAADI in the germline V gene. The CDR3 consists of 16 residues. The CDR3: CAREAEVFSGANVLTF. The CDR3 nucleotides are TGCGCCAGAGAGGCGGAAGTCTTCTCTGGGGCCAACGTCCTGACTTTC.

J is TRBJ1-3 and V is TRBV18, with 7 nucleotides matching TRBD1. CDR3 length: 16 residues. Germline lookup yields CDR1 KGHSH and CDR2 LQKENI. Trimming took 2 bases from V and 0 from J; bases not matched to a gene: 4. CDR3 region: CASSPDRAISGNTIYF. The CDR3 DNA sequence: TGTGCCAGCTCACCAGACAGGGCTATCTCTGGAAACACCATATATTTT.

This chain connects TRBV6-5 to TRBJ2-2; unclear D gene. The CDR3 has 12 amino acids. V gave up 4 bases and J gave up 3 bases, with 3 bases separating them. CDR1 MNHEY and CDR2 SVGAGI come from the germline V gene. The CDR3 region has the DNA TGTGCCAGCAGTTCCTACACCGGGGAGCTGTTTTTT. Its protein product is CASSSYTGELFF.

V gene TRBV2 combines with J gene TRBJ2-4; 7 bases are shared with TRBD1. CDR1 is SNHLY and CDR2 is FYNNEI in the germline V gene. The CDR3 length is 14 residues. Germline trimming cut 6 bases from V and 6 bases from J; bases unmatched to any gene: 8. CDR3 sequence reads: CASSPGQSPNIQYF. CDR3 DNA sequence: TGTGCCAGCAGCCCGGGACAGTCCCCAAACATTCAGTACTTC.

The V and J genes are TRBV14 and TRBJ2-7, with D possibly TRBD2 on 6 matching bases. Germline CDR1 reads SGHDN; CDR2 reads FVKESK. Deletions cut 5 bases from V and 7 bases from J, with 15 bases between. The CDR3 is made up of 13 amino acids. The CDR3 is CASSLAGSREQYF. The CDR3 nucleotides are TGTGCCAGCAGCTTGGCGGGGTCGCGAGAGCAGTACTTC.

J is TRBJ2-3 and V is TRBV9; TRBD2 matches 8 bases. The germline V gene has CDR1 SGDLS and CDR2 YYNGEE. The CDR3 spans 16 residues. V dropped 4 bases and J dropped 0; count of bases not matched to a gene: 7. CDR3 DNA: TGTGCCAGCAGCTCACTAGCGGCCTCTAGCACAGATACGCAGTATTTT. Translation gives CASSSLAASSTDTQYF.

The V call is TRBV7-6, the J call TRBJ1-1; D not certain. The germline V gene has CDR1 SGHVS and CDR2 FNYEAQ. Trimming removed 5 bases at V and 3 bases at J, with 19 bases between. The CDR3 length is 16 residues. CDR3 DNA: TGTGCCAGCAGCCGTGACAATGGGCCTCAGTACACTGAAGCTTTCTTT. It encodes CASSRDNGPQYTEAFF.

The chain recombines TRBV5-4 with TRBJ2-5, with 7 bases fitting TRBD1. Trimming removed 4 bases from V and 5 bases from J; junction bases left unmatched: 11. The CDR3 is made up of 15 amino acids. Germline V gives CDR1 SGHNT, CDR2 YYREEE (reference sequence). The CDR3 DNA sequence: TGTGCCAGCAGCGACGACAGGGAAAGGGGGGAGACCCAGTACTTC. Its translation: CASSDDRERGETQYF.

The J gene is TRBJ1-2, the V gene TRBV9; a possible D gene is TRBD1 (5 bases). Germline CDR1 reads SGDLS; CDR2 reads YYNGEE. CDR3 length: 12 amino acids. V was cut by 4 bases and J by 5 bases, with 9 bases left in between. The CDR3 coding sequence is TGTGCCAGCAGCCTGGACATTTATGGCTACACCTTC. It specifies CASSLDIYGYTF. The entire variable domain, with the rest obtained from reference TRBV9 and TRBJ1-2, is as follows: DSGVTQTPKHLITATGQRVTLRCSPRSGDLSVYWYQQSLDQGLQFLIQYYNGEERAKGNILERFSAQQFPDLHSELNLSSLELGDSALYFCASSLDIYGYTFGSGTRLTVV.

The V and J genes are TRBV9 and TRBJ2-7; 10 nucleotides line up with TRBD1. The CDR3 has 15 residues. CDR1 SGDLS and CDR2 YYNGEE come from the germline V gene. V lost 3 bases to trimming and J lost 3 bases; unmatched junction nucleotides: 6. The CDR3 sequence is CASSEPGQGIYEQYF. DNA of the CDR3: TGTGCCAGCAGCGAACCGGGACAGGGGATCTACGAGCAGTACTTC.

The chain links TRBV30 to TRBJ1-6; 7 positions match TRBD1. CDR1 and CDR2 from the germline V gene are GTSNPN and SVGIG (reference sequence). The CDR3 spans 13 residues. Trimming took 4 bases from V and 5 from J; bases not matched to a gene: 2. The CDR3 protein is CAWTGQHNSPLHF. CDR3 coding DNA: TGTGCCTGGACGGGACAGCATAATTCACCCCTCCACTTT.

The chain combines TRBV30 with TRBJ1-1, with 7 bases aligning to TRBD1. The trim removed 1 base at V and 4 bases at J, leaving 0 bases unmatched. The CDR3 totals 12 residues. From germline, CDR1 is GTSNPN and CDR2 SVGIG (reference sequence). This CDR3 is CAWSGQGTEAFF. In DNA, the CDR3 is TGTGCCTGGAGTGGACAGGGCACTGAAGCTTTCTTT.

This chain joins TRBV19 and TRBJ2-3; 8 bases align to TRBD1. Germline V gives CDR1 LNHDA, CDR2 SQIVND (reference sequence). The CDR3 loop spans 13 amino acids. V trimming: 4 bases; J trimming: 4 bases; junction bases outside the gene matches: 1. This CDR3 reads CASSTTGADTQYF. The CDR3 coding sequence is TGTGCCAGTAGTACGACAGGGGCAGATACGCAGTATTTT.

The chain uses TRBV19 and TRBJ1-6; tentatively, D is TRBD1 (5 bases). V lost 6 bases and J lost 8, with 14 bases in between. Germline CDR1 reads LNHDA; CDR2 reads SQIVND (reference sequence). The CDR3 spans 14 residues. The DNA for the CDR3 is TGTGCCAGTAGCACCCAGGGAGGGGATTCACCCCTCCACTTT. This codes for CASSTQGGDSPLHF.

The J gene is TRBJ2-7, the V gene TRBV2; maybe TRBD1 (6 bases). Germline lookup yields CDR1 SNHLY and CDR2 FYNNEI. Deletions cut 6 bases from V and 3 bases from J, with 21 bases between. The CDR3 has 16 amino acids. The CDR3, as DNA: TGTGCCAGCAGGGACCGCGGCCCTACAGGGTTCTACGAGCAGTACTTC. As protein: CASRDRGPTGFYEQYF.

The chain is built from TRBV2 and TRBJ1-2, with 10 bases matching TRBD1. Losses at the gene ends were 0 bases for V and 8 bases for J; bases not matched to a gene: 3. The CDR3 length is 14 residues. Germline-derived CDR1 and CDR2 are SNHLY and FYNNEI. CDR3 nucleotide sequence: TGTGCCAGCAGTGAAGCCGGGACAGGGGTCGGCTACACCTTC. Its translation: CASSEAGTGVGYTF.

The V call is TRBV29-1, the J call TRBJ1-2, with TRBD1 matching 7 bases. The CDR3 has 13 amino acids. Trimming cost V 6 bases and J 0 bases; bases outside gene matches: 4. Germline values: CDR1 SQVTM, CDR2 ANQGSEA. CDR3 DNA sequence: TGCAGCGTCCTACAGGGGTCTAACTATGGCTACACCTTC. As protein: CSVLQGSNYGYTF.

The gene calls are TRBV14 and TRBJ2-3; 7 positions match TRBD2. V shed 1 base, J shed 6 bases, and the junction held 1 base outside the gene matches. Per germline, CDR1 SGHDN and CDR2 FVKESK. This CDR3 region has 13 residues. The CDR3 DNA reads TGTGCCAGCAGCCAAGGGGGAGGGGATACGCAGTATTTT. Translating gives CASSQGGGDTQYF.

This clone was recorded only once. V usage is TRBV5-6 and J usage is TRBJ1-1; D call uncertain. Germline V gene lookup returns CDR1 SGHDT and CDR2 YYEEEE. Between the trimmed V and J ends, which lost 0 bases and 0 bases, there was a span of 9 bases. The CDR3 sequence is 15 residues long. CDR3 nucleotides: TGTGCCAGCAGCTTGGGGAGACGGGTGAACACTGAAGCTTTCTTT. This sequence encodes CASSLGRRVNTEAFF.

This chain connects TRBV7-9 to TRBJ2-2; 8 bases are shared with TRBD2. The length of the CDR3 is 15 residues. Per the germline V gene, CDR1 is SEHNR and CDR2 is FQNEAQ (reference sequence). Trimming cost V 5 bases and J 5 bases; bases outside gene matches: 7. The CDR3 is CASSHAGRGTGELFF. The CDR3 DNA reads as TGTGCCAGCAGCCACGCCGGGAGGGGTACCGGGGAGCTGTTTTTT.

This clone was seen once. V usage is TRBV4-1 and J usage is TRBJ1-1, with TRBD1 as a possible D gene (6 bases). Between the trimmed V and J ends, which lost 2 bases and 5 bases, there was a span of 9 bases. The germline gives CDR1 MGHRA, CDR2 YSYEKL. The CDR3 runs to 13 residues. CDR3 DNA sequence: TGCGCCAGCAGCCAACAGGGGTCAACTGAAGCTTTCTTT. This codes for CASSQQGSTEAFF.

CDR3 residues: CASSSAGTEQFF. The DNA of the CDR3 is TGTGCCAGCAGCTCGGCCGGGACAGAGCAGTTCTTC. The V gene is TRBV11-3, the J gene TRBJ2-1; weak D call: TRBD1 (6 bases). CDR1 and CDR2 from the germline V gene are SGHNT and YENEEA. The CDR3 spans 12 residues. Trimming took 4 bases from V and 10 from J, leaving 11 bases between them. Full variable domain (missing parts from reference TRBV11-3 and TRBJ2-1): EAGVVQSPRYKIIEKKQPVAFWCNPISGHNTLYWYLQNLGQGPELLIRYENEEAVDDSQLPKDRFSAERLKGVDSTLKIQPAELGDSAVYLCASSSAGTEQFFGPGTRLTVL.

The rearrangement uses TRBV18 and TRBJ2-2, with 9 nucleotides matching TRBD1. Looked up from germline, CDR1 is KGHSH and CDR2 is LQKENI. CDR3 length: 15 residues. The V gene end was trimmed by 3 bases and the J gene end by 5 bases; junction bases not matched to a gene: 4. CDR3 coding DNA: TGTGCCAGCTCACCCTTCGGACAGGGGACCGGGGAGCTGTTTTTT. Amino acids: CASSPFGQGTGELFF.

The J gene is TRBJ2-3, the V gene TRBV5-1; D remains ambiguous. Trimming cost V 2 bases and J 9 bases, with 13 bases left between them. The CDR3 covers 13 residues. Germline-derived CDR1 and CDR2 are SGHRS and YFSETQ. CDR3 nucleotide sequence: TGCGCCAGCAGCTTCTCCCCGAGGTCGACGCAGTATTTT. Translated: CASSFSPRSTQYF.

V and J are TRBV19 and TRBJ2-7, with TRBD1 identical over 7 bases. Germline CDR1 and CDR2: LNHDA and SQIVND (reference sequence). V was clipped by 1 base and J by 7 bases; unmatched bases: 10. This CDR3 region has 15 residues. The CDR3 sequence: CASSIALDRAPEQYF. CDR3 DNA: TGTGCCAGTAGTATAGCCCTTGACAGGGCGCCAGAGCAGTACTTC.

CDR3 amino acids: CASSARKGPFSYEQYF. The CDR3 DNA reads as TGTGCCAGCAGTGCCCGGAAGGGGCCCTTCTCCTACGAGCAGTACTTC. This chain links TRBV6-4 with TRBJ2-7, with D tentatively TRBD1 (5 bases). Germline V gene data show CDR1 as MRHNA and CDR2 as SNTAGT. The CDR3 consists of 16 residues. V was shortened by 4 bases and J by 0 bases, with 16 bases between the two germline ends.

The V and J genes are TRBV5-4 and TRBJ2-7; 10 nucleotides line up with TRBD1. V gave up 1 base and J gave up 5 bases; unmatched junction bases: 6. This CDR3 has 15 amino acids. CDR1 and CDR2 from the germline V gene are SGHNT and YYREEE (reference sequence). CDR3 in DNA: TGTGCCAGCAGCTTGTCGGGACAGGGGAGAAACGAGCAGTACTTC. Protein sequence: CASSLSGQGRNEQYF.

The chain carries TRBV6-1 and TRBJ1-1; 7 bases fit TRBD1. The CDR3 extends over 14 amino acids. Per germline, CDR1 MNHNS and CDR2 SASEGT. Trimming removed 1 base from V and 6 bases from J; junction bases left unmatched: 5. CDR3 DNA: TGTGCCAGCAGTGAAGGGGGACAGAGCGCTGAAGCTTTCTTT. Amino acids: CASSEGGQSAEAFF.